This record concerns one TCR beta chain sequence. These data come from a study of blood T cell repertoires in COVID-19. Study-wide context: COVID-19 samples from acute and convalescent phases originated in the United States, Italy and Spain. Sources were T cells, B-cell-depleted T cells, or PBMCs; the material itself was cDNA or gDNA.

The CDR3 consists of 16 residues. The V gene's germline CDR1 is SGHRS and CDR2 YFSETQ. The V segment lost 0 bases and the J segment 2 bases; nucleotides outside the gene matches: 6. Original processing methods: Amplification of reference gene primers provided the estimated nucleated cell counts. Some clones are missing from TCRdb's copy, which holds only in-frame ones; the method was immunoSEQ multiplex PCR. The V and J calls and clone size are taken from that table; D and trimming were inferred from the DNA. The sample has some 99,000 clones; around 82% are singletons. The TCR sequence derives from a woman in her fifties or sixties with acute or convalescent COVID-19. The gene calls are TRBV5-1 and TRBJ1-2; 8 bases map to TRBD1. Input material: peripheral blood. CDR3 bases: TGCGCCAGCAGCTTGGGGGGGACAGGAAGGAACTATGGCTACACCTTC. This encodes CASSLGGTGRNYGYTF.